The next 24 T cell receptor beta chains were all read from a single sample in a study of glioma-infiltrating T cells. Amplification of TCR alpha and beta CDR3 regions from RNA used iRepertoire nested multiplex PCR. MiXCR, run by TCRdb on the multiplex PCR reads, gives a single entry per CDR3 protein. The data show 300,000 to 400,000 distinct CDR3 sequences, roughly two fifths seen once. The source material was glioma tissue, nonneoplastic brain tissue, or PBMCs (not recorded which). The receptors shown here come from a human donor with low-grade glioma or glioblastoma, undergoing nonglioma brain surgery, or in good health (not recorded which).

The CDR3 bases are TGTGCCAGCAGTATCCCGGGACAGGGGGTATACGAGCAGTACTTC. Translation: CASSIPGQGVYEQYF. The chain carries TRBV28 and TRBJ2-7; 11 bases map to TRBD1. The V segment lost 5 bases and the J segment 4 bases; nucleotides outside the gene matches: 7. The length of the CDR3 is 15 residues. CDR1 and CDR2 (germline): MDHEN, SYDVKM.

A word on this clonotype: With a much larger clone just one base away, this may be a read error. CDR3 sequence (DNA): TGTGCCAGCAGTGAAGAGAGGGTAGGGTCCTACGAGCAGTACTTC. Its translation: CASSEERVGSYEQYF. The chain is built from TRBV6-1 and TRBJ2-7; maybe TRBD2 (5 bases). Trimming stripped 1 base from V and 1 base from J, with 11 bases between. Germline lookup yields CDR1 MNHNS and CDR2 SASEGT. The CDR3 spans 15 residues.

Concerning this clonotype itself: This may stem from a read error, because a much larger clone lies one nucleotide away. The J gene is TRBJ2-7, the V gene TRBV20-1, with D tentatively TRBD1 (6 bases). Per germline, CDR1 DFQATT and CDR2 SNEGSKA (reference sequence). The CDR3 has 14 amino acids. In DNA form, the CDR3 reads TGCAGTGCTCCCTATATCGGACAGAGCTACGAGCAGTGCTTC. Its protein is CSAPYIGQSYEQCF.

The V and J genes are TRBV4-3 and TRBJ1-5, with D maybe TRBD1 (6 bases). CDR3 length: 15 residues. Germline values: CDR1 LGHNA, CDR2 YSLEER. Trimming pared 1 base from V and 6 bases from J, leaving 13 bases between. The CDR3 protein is CASSQGRGNGQPQHF. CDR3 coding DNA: TGCGCCAGCAGCCAAGGAAGGGGGAACGGTCAGCCCCAGCATTTT.

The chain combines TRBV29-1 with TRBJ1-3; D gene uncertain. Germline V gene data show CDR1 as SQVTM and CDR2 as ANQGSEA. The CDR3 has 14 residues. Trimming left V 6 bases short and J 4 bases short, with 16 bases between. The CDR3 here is CSVGGETRGNTIYF. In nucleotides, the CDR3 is TGCAGCGTCGGCGGGGAGACAAGGGGAAACACCATATATTTT.

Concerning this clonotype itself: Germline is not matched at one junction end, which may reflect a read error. CDR3 nucleotide sequence: TGTTCCAGCAGTTACTCCCCCACAGGTTACTCCTACAATGAGCAGTTCTTC. Translation: CSSSYSPTGYSYNEQFF. The chain is built from TRBV6-2 or TRBV6-3 and TRBJ2-1, with a possible D match to TRBD1 (5 bases). Germline V CDR1 and CDR2: MNHEY, SVGEGT. The CDR3 runs 17 residues.

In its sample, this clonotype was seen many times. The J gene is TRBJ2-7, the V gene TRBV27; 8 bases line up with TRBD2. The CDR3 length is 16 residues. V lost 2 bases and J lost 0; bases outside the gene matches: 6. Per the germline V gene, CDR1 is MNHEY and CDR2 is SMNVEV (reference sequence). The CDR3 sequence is CASSLISGELSYEQYF. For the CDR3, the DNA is TGTGCCAGCAGTTTAATTAGCGGGGAACTCTCCTACGAGCAGTACTTC.

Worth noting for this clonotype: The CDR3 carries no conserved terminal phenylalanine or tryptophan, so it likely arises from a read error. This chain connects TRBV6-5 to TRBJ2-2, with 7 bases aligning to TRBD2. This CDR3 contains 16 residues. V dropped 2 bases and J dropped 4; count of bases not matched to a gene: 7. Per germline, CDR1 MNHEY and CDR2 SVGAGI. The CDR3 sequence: CASSYTAGVVTGELFL. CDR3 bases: TGTGCCAGCAGTTACACGGCGGGAGTGGTCACCGGGGAGCTGTTTCTT.

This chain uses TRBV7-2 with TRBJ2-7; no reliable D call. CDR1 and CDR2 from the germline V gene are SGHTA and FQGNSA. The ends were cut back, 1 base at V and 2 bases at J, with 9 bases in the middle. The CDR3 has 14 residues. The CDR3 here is CASSLEVVTYEQYF. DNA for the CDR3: TGTGCCAGCAGCTTAGAGGTGGTAACCTACGAGCAGTACTTC.

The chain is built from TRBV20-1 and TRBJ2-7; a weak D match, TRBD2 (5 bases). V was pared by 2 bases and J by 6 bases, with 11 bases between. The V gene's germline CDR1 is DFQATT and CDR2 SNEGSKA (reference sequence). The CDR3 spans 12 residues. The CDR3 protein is CSARLAVREQYF. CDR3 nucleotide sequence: TGCAGTGCTAGACTAGCTGTGCGCGAGCAGTACTTC.

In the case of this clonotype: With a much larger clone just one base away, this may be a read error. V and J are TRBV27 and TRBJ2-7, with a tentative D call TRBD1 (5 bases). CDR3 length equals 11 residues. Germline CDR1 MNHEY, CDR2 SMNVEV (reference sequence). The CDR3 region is CASGHGYERYF. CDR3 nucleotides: TGTGCCAGCGGACATGGCTACGAGCGGTACTTC.

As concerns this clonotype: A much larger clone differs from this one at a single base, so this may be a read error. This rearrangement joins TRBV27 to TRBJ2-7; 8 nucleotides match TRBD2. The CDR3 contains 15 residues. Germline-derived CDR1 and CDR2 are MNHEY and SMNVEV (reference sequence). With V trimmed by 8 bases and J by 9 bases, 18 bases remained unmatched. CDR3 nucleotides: TGTGCCAGCTCCCTGAGGGGACTAGAAAGTAGTCGGCAGTACTTC. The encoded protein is CASSLRGLESSRQYF.

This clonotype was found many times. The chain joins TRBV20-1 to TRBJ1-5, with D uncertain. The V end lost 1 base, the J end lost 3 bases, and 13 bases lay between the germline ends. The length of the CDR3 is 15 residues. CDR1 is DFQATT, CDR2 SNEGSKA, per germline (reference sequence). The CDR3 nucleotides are TGCAGTGCTAGAGTTTACGAAGGCCTCAATCAGCCCCAGCATTTT. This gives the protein CSARVYEGLNQPQHF.

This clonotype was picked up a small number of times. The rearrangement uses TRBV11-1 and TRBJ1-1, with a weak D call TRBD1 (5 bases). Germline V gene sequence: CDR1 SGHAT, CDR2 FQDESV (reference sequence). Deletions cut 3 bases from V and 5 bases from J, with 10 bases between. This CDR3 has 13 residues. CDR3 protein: CASSFSGGTEAFF. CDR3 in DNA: TGTGCCAGCAGCTTTTCCGGGGGGACTGAAGCTTTCTTT.

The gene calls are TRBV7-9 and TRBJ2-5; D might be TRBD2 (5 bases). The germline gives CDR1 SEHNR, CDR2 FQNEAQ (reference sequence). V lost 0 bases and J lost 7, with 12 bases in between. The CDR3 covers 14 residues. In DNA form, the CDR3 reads TGTGCCAGCAGCTTAGCTACTACCCGGGGGACCCAGTACTTC. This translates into CASSLATTRGTQYF.

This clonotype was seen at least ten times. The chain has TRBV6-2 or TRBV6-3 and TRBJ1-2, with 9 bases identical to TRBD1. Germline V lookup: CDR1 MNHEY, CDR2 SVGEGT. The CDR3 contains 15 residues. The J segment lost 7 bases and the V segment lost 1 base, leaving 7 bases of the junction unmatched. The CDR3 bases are TGTGCCAGCAGTTACTGGGACAGGGAAGCTGGTGGCTACACCTTC. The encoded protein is CASSYWDREAGGYTF.

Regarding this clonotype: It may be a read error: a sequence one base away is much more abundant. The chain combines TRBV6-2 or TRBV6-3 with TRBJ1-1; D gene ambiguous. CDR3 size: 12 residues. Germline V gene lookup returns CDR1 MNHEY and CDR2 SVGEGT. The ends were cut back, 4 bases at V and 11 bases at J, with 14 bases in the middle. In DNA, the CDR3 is TGTGCCAGCAGTTCCCCAAGGGCCTCTGCTTTCTTT. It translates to CASSSPRASAFF.

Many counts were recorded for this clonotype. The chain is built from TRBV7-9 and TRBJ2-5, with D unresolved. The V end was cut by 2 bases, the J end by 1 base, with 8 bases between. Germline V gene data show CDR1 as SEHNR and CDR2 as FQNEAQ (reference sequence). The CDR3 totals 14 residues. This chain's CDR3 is CASSLSRLQETQYF. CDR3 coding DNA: TGTGCCAGCAGCTTATCCCGCCTCCAAGAGACCCAGTACTTC.

DNA for the CDR3: TGCGCCAGCAGCCCGACTAGCGGACCTAGGTTTGAGCAGTTCTTC. It yields the protein CASSPTSGPRFEQFF. This chain links TRBV5-1 with TRBJ2-1, with 9 positions matching TRBD2. The CDR3 is 15 residues long. Germline V gene sequence: CDR1 SGHRS, CDR2 YFSETQ. The junction had 11 bases not matched to a gene; V was cut back by 4 bases and J by 9 bases.

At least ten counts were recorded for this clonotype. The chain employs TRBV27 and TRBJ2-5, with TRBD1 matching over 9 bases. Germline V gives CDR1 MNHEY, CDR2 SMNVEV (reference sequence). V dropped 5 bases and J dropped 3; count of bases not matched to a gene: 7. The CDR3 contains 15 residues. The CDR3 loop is CASSPGQGTEETQYF. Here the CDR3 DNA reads TGTGCCAGCAGTCCGGGACAGGGTACGGAAGAGACCCAGTACTTC.

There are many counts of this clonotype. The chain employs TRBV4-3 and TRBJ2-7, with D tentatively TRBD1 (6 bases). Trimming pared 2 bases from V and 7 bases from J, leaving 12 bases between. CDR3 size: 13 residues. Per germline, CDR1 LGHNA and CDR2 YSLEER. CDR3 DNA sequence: TGCGCCAGCAGCCAACTAAACAGGGAAGAGCAGTACTTC. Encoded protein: CASSQLNREEQYF.

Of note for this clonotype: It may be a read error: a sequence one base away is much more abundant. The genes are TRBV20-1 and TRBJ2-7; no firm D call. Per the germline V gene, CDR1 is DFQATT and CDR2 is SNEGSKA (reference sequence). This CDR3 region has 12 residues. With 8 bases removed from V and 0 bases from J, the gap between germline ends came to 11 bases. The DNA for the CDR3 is TGCAGTCCAAGGGCAAACTCCTACGAGCAGTACTTC. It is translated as CSPRANSYEQYF.

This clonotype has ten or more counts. Here the CDR3 reads CASSLGTGLPNYGYTF. The CDR3 region has the DNA TGTGCCAGCAGTTTAGGCACAGGGCTGCCTAACTATGGCTACACCTTC. V is TRBV28 and J is TRBJ1-2; TRBD1 is a possible D gene (6 bases). CDR1 and CDR2 (germline): MDHEN, SYDVKM. This CDR3 comprises 16 residues. V lost 2 bases and J 0 bases, leaving 13 bases between the germline ends.

The CDR3 region is CASSLQLAGADEQYF. Here the CDR3 DNA reads TGTGCCAGCAGCTTGCAACTAGCGGGAGCCGACGAGCAGTACTTC. This rearrangement joins TRBV5-4 to TRBJ2-7; 11 bases align to TRBD2. Germline V CDR1 and CDR2: SGHNT, YYREEE (reference sequence). Trimming cost V 1 base and J 5 bases; bases outside gene matches: 5. This CDR3 has 15 amino acids.